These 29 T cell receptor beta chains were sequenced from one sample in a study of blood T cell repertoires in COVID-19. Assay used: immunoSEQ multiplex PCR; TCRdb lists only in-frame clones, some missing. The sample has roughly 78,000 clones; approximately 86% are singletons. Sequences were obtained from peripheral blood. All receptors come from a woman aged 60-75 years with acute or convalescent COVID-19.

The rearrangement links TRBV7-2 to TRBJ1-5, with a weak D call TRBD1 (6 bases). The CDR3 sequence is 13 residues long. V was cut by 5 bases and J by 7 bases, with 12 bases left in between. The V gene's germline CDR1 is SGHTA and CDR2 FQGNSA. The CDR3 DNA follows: TGTGCCAGCAGCCGAGGGGGTCGGCAGCCCCAGCATTTT. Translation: CASSRGGRQPQHF.

CDR3 sequence reads: CASSQENSNYGYTF. The CDR3, as DNA: TGCGCCAGCAGCCAAGAAAACAGCAACTATGGCTACACCTTC. The V and J genes are TRBV4-3 and TRBJ1-2; unclear D gene. The CDR3 runs to 14 residues. Germline V gene data show CDR1 as LGHNA and CDR2 as YSLEER. Trimming removed 0 bases from V and 2 bases from J, with 7 bases in between.

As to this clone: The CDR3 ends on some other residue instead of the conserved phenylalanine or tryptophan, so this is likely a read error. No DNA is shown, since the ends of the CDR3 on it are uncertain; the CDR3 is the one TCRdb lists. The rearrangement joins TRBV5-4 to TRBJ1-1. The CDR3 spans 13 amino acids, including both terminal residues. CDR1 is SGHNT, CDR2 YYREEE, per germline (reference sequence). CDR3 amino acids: CASSYHSRGAARV.

The chain's CDR3 is CASSQESLGVGFGYGYTF. CDR3 coding DNA: TGTGCCAGCAGCCAAGAGTCGTTAGGGGTAGGGTTTGGCTATGGCTACACCTTC. This sequence joins TRBV4-2 and TRBJ1-2, with D maybe TRBD1 (5 bases). V lost 0 bases, J lost 4 bases, and 21 bases lay in between. CDR1 LGHNA and CDR2 YNFKEQ come from the germline V gene. The CDR3 sequence is 18 residues long.

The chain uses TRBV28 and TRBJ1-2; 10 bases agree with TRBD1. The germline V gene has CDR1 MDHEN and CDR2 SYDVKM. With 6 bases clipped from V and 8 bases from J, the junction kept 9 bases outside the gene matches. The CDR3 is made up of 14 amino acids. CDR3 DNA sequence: TGTGCCAGCAGCTACCTCGGACAGGGGGAAGGCTACACCTTC. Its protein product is CASSYLGQGEGYTF.

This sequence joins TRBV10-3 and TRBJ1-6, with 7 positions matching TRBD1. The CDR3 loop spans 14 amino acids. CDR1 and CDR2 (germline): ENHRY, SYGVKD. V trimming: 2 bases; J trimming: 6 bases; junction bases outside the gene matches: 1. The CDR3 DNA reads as TGTGCCATCAGTGAGCAGGGGGGTAATTCACCCCTCCACTTT. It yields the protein CAISEQGGNSPLHF.

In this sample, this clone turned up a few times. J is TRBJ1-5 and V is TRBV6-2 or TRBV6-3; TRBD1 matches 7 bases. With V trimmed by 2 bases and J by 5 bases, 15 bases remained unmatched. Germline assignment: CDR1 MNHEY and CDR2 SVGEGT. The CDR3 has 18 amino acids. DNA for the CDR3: TGTGCCAGCAGTTACGGAACGGCGAAGGGGGCCGGCGATCAGCCCCAGCATTTT. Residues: CASSYGTAKGAGDQPQHF.

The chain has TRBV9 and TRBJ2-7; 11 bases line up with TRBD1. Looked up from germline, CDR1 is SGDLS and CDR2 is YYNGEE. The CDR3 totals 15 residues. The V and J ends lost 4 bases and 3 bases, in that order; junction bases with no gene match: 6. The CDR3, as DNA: TGTGCCAGCAGCCTGGGGACAGGGGGTGTCTACGAGCAGTACTTC. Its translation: CASSLGTGGVYEQYF.

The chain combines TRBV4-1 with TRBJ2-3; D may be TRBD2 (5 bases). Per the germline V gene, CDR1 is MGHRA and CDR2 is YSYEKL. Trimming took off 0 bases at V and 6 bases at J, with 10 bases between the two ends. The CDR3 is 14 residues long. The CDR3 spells CASSQEADRDTQYF. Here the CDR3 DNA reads TGCGCCAGCAGCCAAGAAGCGGATCGGGATACGCAGTATTTT.

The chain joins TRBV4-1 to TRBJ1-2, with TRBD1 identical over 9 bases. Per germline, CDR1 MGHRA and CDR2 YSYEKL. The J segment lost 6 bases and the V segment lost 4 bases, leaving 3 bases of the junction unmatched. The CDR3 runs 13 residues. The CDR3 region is CASSPQGADGYTF. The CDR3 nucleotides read TGCGCCAGCAGCCCACAGGGGGCAGATGGCTACACCTTC.

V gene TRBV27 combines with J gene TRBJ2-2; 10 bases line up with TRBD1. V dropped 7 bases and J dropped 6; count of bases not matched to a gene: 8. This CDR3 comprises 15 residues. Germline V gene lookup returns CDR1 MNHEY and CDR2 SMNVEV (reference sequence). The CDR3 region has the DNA TGTGCCAGCAACCCCGACAGGGGGCCCCCCGGGGAGCTGTTTTTT. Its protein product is CASNPDRGPPGELFF.

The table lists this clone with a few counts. The CDR3 loop is CASSLGTGPYEQYF. CDR3 bases: TGTGCCAGCAGCCTCGGGACAGGACCCTACGAGCAGTACTTC. This sequence joins TRBV4-2 and TRBJ2-7; 8 bases align to TRBD1. Germline CDR1 LGHNA, CDR2 YNFKEQ. The CDR3 extends over 14 amino acids. With 4 bases clipped from V and 2 bases from J, the junction kept 4 bases outside the gene matches.

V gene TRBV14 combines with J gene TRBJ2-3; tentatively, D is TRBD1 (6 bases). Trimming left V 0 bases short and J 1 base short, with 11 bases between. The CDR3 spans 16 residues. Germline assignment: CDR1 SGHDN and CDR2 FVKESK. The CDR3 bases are TGTGCCAGCAGCCAAGATCCGGCAGGGGGCACAGATACGCAGTATTTT. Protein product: CASSQDPAGGTDTQYF.

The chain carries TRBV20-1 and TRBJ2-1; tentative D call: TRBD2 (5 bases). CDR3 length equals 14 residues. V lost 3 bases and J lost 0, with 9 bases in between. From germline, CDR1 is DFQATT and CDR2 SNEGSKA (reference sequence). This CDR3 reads CSASIAFSYNEQFF. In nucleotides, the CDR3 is TGCAGTGCTAGTATAGCGTTCTCCTACAATGAGCAGTTCTTC.

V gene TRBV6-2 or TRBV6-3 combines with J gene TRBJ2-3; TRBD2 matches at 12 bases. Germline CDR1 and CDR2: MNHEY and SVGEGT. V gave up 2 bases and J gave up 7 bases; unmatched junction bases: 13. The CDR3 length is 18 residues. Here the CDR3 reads CASSYDHLAGGPWYTQYF. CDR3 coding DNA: TGTGCCAGCAGTTACGACCATCTAGCGGGGGGGCCTTGGTATACGCAGTATTTT.

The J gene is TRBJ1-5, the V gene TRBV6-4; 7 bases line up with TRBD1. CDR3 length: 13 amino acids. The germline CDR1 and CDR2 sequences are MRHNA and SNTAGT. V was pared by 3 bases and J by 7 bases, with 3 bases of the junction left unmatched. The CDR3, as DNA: TGTGCCAGCAGTGAGACAGGGAAGCAGCCCCAGCATTTT. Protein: CASSETGKQPQHF.

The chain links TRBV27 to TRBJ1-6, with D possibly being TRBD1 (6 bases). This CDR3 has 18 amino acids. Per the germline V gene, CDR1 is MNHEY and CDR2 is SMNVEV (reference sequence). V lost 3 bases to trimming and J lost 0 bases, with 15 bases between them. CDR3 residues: CASSFAVTGSSYNSPLHF. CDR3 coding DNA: TGTGCCAGCAGTTTTGCGGTTACAGGGAGCTCCTATAATTCACCCCTCCACTTT.

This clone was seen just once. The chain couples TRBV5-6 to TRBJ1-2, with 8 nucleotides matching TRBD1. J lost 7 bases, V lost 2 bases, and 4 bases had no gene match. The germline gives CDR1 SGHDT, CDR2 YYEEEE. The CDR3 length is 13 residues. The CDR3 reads CASSFEGTGGYTF. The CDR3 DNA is TGTGCCAGCAGCTTCGAGGGGACAGGTGGCTACACCTTC.

The CDR3 is CASSQTLVMDEQFF. For the CDR3, the DNA is TGTGCCAGCAGCCAAACACTAGTGATGGATGAGCAGTTCTTC. This chain uses TRBV3-1 (or the pseudogene TRBV3-2) with TRBJ2-1, with TRBD2 as a possible D gene (5 bases). This CDR3 spans 14 amino acids. V lost 2 bases, J lost 8 bases, and 13 bases lay in between. Germline lookup yields CDR1 LGHDT and CDR2 YNNKEL (reference sequence).

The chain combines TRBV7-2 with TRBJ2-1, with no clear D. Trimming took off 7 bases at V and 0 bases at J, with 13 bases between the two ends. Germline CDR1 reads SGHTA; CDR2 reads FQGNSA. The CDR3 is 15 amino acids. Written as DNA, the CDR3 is TGTGCCAGCATGGTGCGGCAGAGCTCCTACAATGAGCAGTTCTTC. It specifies CASMVRQSSYNEQFF.

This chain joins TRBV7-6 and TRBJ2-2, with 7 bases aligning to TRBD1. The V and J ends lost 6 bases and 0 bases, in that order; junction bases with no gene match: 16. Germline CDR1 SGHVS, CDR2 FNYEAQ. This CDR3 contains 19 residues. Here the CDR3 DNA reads TGTGCCAGCAGTCCGCAAACGGGACAGCACCTAGCGAACACCGGGGAGCTGTTTTTT. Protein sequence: CASSPQTGQHLANTGELFF. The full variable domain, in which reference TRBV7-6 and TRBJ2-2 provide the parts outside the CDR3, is GAGVSQSPRYKVTKRGQDVALRCDPISGHVSLYWYRQALGQGPEFLTYFNYEAQQDKSGLPNDRFSAERPEGSISTLTIQRTEQRDSAMYRCASSPQTGQHLANTGELFFGEGSRLTVL.

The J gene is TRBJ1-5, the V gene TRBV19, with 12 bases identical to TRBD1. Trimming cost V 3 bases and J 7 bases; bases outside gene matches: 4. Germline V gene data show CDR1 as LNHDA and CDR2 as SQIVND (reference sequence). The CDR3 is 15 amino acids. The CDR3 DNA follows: TGTGCCAGTAGTATGGGACAGGGGGCGTTCCAGCCCCAGCATTTT. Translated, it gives CASSMGQGAFQPQHF.

The CDR3 DNA sequence: TGTGCCAGCAGTGAAGGGCAGAACTCACCCCTCCACTTT. Protein: CASSEGQNSPLHF. This chain links TRBV2 with TRBJ1-6; unclear D gene. V lost 1 base and J lost 10, with 8 bases in between. This CDR3 is 13 amino acids long. The germline V gene encodes CDR1 SNHLY and CDR2 FYNNEI.

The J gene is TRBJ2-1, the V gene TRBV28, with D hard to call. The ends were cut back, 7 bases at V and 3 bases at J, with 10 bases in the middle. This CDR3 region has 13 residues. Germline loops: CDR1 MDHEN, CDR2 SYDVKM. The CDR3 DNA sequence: TGTGCCAGCACCCAACAAAACTACAATGAGCAGTTCTTC. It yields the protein CASTQQNYNEQFF.

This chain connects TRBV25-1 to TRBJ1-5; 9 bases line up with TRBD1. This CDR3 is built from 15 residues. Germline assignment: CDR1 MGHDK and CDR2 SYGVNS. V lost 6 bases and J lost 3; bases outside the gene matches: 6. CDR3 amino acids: CASSVGQGINQPQHF. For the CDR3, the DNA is TGTGCCAGCAGCGTGGGACAGGGCATCAATCAGCCCCAGCATTTT. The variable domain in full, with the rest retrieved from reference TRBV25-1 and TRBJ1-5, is EADIYQTPRYLVIGTGKKITLECSQTMGHDKMYWYQQDPGMELHLIHYSYGVNSTEKGDLSSESTVSRIRTEHFPLTLESARPSHTSQYLCASSVGQGINQPQHFGDGTRLSIL.

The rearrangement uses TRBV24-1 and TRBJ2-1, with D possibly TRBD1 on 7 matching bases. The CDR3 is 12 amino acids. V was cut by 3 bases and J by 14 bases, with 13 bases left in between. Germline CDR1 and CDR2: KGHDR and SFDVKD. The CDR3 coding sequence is TGTGCCACCAGTGATGCTACAGGGGAGGAGTTCTTC. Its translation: CATSDATGEEFF.

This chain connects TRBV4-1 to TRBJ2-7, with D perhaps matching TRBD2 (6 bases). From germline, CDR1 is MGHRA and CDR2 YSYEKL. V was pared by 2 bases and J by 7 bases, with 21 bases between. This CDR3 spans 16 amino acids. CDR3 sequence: CASSQFLLGLPGEQYF. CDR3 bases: TGCGCCAGCAGCCAATTCCTCCTAGGACTACCGGGGGAGCAGTACTTC.

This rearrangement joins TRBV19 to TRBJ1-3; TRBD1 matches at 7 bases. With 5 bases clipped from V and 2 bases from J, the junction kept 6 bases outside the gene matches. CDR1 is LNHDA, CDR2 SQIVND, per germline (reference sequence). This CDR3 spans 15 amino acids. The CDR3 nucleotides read TGTGCCAGTAGTGTCACAGGGGAAACTGGAAACACCATATATTTT. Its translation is CASSVTGETGNTIYF.

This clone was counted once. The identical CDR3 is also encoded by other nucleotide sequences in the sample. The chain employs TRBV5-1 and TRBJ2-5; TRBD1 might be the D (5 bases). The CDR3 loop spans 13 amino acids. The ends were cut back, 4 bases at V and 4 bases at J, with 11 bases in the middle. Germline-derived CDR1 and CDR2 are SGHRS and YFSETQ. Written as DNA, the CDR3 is TGCGCCAGCAGCCCCGGCCAGGGAGAGACCCAGTACTTC. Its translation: CASSPGQGETQYF. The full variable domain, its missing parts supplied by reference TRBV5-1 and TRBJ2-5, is KAGVTQTPRYLIKTRGQQVTLSCSPISGHRSVSWYQQTPGQGLQFLFEYFSETQRNKGNFPGRFSGRQFSNSRSEMNVSTLELGDSALYLCASSPGQGETQYFGPGTRLLVL.